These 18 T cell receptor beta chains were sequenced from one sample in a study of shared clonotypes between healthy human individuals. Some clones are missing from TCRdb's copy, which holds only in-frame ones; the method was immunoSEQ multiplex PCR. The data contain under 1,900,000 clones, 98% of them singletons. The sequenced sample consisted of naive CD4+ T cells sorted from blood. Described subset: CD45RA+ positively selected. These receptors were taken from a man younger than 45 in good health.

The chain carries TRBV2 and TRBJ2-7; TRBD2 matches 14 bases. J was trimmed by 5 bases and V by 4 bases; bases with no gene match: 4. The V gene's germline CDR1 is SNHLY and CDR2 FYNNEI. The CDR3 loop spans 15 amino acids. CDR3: CASSVGLAGGHEQYF. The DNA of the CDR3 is TGTGCCAGCAGTGTCGGACTAGCGGGAGGCCACGAGCAGTACTTC.

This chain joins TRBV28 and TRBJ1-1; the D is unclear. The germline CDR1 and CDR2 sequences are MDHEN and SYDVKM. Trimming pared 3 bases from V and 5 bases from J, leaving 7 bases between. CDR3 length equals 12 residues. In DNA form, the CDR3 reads TGTGCCAGCAGTTTGCAGGTAACTGAAGCTTTCTTT. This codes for CASSLQVTEAFF.

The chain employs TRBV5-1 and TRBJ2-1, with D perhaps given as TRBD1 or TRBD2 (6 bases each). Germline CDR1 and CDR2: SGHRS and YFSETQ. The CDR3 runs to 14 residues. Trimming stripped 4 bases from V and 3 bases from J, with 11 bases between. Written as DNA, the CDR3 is TGCGCCAGCAGCGAACAGGGAGGCTACAATGAGCAGTTCTTC. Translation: CASSEQGGYNEQFF. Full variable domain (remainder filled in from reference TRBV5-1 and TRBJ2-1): KAGVTQTPRYLIKTRGQQVTLSCSPISGHRSVSWYQQTPGQGLQFLFEYFSETQRNKGNFPGRFSGRQFSNSRSEMNVSTLELGDSALYLCASSEQGGYNEQFFGPGTRLTVL.

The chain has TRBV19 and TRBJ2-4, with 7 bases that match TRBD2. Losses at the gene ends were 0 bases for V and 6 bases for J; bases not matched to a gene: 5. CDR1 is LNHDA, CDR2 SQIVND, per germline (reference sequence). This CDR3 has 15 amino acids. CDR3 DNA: TGTGCCAGTAGTATAGATGGTGCTAGCGGAAACATTCAGTACTTC. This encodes CASSIDGASGNIQYF.

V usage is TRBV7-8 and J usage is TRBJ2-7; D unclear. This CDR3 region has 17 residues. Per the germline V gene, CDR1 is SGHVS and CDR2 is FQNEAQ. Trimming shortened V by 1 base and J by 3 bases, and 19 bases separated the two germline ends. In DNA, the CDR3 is TGTGCCAGCAGCTTAGATTGGCCAGGAGCCCAGAACTACGAGCAGTACTTC. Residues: CASSLDWPGAQNYEQYF.

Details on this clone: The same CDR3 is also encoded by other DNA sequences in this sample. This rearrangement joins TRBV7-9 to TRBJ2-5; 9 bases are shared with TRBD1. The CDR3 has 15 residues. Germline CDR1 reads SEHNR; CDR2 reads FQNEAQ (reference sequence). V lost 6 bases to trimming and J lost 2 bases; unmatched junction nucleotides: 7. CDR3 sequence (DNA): TGTGCCAGCAGTTTTCCGGGACAGGGACAAGAGACCCAGTACTTC. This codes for CASSFPGQGQETQYF.

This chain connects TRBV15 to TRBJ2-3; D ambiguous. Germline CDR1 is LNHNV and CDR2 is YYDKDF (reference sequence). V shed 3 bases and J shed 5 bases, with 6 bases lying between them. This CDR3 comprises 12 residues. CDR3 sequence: CATSSLLDTQYF. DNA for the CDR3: TGTGCCACCAGCAGTCTCCTAGATACGCAGTATTTT.

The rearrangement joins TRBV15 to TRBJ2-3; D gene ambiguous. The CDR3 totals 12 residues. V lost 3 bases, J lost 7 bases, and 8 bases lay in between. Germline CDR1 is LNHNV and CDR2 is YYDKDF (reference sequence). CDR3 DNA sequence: TGTGCCACCAGCAGCGAGACCTATACGCAGTATTTT. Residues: CATSSETYTQYF. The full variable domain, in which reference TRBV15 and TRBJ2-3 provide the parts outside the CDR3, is DAMVIQNPRYQVTQFGKPVTLSCSQTLNHNVMYWYQQKSSQAPKLLFHYYDKDFNNEADTPDNFQSRRPNTSFCFLDIRSPGLGDTAMYLCATSSETYTQYFGPGTRLTVL.

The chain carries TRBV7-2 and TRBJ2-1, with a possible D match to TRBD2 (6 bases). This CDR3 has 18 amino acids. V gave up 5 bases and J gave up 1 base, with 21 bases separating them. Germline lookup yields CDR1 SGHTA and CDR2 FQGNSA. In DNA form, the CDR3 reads TGTGCCAGCAGCCACGGGACTCCTTTAGTTAGGTCCTACAATGAGCAGTTCTTC. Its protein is CASSHGTPLVRSYNEQFF.

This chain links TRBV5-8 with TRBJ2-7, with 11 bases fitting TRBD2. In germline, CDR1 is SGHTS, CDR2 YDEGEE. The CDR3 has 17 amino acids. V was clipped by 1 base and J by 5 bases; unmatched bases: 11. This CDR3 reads CASSLYTSGSYRNEQYF. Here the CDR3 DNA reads TGTGCCAGCAGCTTGTATACTAGCGGGAGTTATAGGAACGAGCAGTACTTC.

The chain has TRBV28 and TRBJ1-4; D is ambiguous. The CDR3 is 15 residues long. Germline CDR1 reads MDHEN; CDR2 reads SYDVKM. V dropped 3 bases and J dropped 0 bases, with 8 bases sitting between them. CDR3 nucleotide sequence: TGTGCCAGCAGTTTGCAGTCAACAACTAATGAAAAACTGTTTTTT. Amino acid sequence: CASSLQSTTNEKLFF.

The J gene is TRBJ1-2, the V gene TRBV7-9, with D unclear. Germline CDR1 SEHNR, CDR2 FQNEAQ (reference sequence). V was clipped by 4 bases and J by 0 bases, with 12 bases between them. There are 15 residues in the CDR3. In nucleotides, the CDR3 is TGTGCCAGCAGCTCAACGGAGAAAACTAACTATGGCTACACCTTC. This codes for CASSSTEKTNYGYTF.

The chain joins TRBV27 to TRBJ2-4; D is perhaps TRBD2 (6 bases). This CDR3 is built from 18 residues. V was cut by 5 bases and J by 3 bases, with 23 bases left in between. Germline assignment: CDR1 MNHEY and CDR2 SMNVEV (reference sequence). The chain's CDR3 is CASSPLLRTGADKNIQYF. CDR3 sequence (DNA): TGTGCCAGCAGTCCCCTTTTGCGGACGGGAGCGGACAAAAACATTCAGTACTTC.

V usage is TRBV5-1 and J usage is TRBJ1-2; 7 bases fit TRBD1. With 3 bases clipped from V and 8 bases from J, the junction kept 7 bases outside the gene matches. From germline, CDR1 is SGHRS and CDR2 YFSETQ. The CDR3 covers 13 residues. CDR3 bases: TGCGCCAGCAGCTCCACAGGGGTTCAAGGCTACACCTTC. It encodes CASSSTGVQGYTF.

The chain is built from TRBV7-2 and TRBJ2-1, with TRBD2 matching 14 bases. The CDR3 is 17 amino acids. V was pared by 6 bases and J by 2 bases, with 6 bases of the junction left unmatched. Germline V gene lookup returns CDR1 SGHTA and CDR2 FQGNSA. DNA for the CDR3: TGTGCCAGCAGGGCAGGACTAGCGGGAGGTCCCTACAATGAGCAGTTCTTC. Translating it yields CASRAGLAGGPYNEQFF.

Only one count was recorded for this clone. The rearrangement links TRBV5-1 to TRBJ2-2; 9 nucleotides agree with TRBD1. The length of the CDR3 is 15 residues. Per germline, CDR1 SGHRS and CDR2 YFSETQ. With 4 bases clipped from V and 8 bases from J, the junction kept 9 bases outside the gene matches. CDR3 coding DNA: TGCGCCAGCAGCACGGGACAGGGCGGTAAAGGGGAGCTGTTTTTT. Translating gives CASSTGQGGKGELFF.

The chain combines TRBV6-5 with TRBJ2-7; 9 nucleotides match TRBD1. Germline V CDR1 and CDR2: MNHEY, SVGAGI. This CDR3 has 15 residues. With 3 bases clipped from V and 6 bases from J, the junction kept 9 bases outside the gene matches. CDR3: CASSYGGTGMGEQYF. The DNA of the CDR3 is TGTGCCAGCAGTTATGGCGGGACAGGGATGGGCGAGCAGTACTTC.

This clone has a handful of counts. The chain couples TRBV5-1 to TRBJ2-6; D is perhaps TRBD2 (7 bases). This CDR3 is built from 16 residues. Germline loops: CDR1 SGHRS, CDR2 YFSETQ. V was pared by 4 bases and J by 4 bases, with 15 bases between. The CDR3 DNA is TGCGCCAGCAGCCCTGGGGGGGGCGGCGGGGCCAACGTCCTGACTTTC. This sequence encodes CASSPGGGGGANVLTF. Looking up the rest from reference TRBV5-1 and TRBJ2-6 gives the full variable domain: KAGVTQTPRYLIKTRGQQVTLSCSPISGHRSVSWYQQTPGQGLQFLFEYFSETQRNKGNFPGRFSGRQFSNSRSEMNVSTLELGDSALYLCASSPGGGGGANVLTFGAGSRLTVL.